This T cell receptor (beta chain) was sequenced during a study of blood T cell repertoires in COVID-19. In the study overall: The study drew acute and convalescent COVID-19 samples from the United States, Italy and Spain. Nucleic acid was either cDNA or gDNA, and it came from T cells, B-cell-depleted T cells, or PBMCs.

Generated by immunoSEQ multiplex PCR, the TCRdb table keeps only in-frame clones and is missing some. This sample carries more than 150,000 clones, approximately 94% of them seen once, and the ten largest clones take 0.76%. During active infection, Seattle patients enrolled and were then monitored through disease. The CDR3 loop spans 18 amino acids. This chain uses TRBV21-1 with TRBJ2-5; whether TRBD2, the table's D call, matches the DNA was not checked. TRBV21-1 is described as a pseudogene. The receptor comes from a man aged 30 to 39 with COVID-19, enrolled during active disease. Input material: peripheral blood. The CDR3 region is CASSIGGALRLPQETQYF. In DNA, the CDR3 is TGTGCCAGCAGCATTGGGGGGGCGCTACGTTTGCCGCAAGAGACCCAGTACTTC.